This TCR beta chain was retrieved from a study of control samples from healthy donors and cancer patients. Assay used: immunoSEQ multiplex PCR; TCRdb lists only in-frame clones, some missing. Seen here are roughly 180,000 clones, around 93% observed once, and the top ten hold roughly 3.9%. V shed 4 bases, J shed 5 bases, and the junction held 2 bases outside the gene matches. Germline V CDR1 and CDR2: MDHEN, SYDVKM. The CDR3 extends over 14 amino acids. The rearrangement joins TRBV28 to TRBJ1-6; 7 nucleotides line up with TRBD1. Input material: blood. This TCR was recovered from a woman aged 60-75 years in good health. CDR3 sequence (DNA): TGTGCCAGCAGTTCCGGGACAGATAATTCACCCCTCCACTTT. It is translated as CASSSGTDNSPLHF.